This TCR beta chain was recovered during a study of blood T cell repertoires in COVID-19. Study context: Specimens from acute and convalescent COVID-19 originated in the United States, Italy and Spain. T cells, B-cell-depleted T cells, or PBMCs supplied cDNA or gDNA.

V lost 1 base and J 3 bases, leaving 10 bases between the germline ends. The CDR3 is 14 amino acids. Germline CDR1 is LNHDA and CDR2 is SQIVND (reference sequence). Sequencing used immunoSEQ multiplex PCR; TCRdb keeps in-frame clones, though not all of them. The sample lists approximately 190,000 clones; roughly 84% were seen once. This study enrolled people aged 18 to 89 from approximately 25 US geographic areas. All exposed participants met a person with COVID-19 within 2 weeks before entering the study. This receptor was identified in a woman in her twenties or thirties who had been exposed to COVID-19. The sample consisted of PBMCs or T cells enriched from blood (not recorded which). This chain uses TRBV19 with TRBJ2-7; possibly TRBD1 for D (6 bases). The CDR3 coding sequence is TGTGCCAGTAGTATAGGGACAGCAAACTACGAGCAGTACTTC. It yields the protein CASSIGTANYEQYF. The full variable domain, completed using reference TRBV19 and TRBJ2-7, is DGGITQSPKYLFRKEGQNVTLSCEQNLNHDAMYWYRQDPGQGLRLIYYSQIVNDFQKGDIAEGYSVSREKKESFPLTVTSAQKNPTAFYLCASSIGTANYEQYFGPGTRLTVT.